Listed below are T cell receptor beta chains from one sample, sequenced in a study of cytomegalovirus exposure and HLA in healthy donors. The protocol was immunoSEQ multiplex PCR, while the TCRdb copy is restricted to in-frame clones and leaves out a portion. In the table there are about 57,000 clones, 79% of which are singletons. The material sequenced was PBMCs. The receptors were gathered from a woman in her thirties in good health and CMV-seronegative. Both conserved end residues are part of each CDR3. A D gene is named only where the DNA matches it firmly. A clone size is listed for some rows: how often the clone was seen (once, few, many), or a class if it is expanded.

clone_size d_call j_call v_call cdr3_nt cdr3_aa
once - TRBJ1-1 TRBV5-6 TGTGCCAGCAGCTATAACGCAGGAAAAGTTAACACTGAAGCTTTCTTT CASSYNAGKVNTEAFF
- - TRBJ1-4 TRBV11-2 TGTGCCAGCAGCTTAGACGGGGGGACTAATGAAAAACTGTTTTTT CASSLDGGTNEKLFF
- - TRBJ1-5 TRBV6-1 TGTGCCAGCTTCTTCGGGAGGGATAGCAATCAGCCCCAGCATTTT CASFFGRDSNQPQHF
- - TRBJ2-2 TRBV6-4 TGTGCCAGCAGGGAAGACAGCTCGAACACCGGGGAGCTGTTTTTT CASREDSSNTGELFF
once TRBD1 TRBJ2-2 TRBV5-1 TGCGCCAGCTCGGGACAGGGCAACACCGGGGAGCTGTTTTTT CASSGQGNTGELFF
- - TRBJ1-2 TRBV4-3 TGCGCCAGCAGCCAAACGGGGACTTATGCCGGCTACACCTTC CASSQTGTYAGYTF
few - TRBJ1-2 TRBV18 TGTGCCAGCTCACCACCAGACAAATATGGCTACACCTTC CASSPPDKYGYTF
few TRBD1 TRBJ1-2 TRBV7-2 TGTGCCAGCAACCCACAGGGGGCCGAAGTTAACTATGGCTACACCTTC CASNPQGAEVNYGYTF
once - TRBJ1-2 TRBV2 TGTGCCGGGGGGACGGTAGCTAACTATGGCTACACCTTC CAGGTVANYGYTF
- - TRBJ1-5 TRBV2 TGTGCCAGCAGTGAAGGAAACAGAGCCCAGCATTTT CASSEGNRAQHF
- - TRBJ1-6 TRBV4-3 TGCGCCAGCAGCCAAGAAATGGGGCATTCACCCCTCCACTTT CASSQEMGHSPLHF
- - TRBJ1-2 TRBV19 TGTGCCAGTAGTATAGGAACGGTCTATGGCTACACCTTC CASSIGTVYGYTF
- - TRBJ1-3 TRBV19 TGTGCCAGTAGCGTCCGGGACTGGGGAAACACCATATATTTT CASSVRDWGNTIYF
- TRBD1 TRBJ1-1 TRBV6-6 TGTGCCAGCAGTTACGGAGACAGGGGGCTGGGTGAAGCTTTCTTT CASSYGDRGLGEAFF
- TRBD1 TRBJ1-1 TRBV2 TGTGCCGGCTCGGGACAGCCGAACACTGAAGCTTTCTTT CAGSGQPNTEAFF
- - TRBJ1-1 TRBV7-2 TGTGCCAGCAGCTTACAGGTGAACACTGAAGCTTTCTTT CASSLQVNTEAFF
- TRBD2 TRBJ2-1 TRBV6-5 TGTGCCAGCAGTCCGGGGACTAGCGGGGGTGAGTTCTTC CASSPGTSGGEFF
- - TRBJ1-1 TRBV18 TGTGCCAGCTCACGAGGGAGGGAAGGAACTGAAGCTTTCTTT CASSRGREGTEAFF
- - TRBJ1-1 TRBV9 TGTGCCAGCAGCACCCCAGGGTCCACTGAAGCTTTCTTT CASSTPGSTEAFF
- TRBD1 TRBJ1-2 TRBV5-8 TGTGCCAGCGCCTTAAGGACAGGTTCTAACTATGGCTACACCTTC CASALRTGSNYGYTF
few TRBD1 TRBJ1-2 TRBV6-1 TGTGCCAGCAGTGAATTGGACAGGTGGATCTATGGCTACACCTTC CASSELDRWIYGYTF
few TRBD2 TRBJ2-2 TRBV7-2 TGTGCCAGCAGCCCGACTAGCGGGTGGAACACCGGGGAGCTGTTTTTT CASSPTSGWNTGELFF
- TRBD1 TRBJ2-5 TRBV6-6 TGTGCCAGCAGAACCGGGACAGGGAGGGAGACCCAGTACTTC CASRTGTGRETQYF
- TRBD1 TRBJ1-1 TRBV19 TGTGCCAGTGGAGCAGGGGGCGTGACTGAAGCTTTCTTT CASGAGGVTEAFF
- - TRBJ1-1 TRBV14 TGTGCCAGCAGCCAAGATGTCGGGGTCGCTGAAGCTTTCTTT CASSQDVGVAEAFF
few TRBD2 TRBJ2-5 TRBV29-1 TGCAGCGTTCGACTAGCGGGCCCTAGTACCCAGTACTTC CSVRLAGPSTQYF
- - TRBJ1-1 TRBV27 TGTGCCAGCAGTGGACACTTCATGAACACTGAAGCTTTCTTT CASSGHFMNTEAFF
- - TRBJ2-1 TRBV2 TGTGCCAGCAAAGCGGGGGACAGTCCCTACAATGAGCAGTTCTTC CASKAGDSPYNEQFF
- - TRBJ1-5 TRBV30 TGTGCCTGGAGCCGTGACAGCAACAATCAGCCCCAGCATTTT CAWSRDSNNQPQHF
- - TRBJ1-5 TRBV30 TGTGCCTGGGGCACGGGAGATAACAATCAGCCCCAGCATTTT CAWGTGDNNQPQHF
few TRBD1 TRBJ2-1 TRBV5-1 TGCGCCAGCAAGGGGACAGGGACTAAATCTTATGAGCAGTTCTTC CASKGTGTKSYEQFF
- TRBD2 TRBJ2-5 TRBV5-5 TGTGCCAGCAGCTTGGAGGGTAGCGGGAGGCCCCCAGAGACCCAGTACTTC CASSLEGSGRPPETQYF
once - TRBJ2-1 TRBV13 TGTGCCAGCAGCTTTGGGACAGCGGGCTACAATGAGCAGTTCTTC CASSFGTAGYNEQFF
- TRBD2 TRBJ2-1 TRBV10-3 TGTGCCATCACTAGGACTAGCGGGCCTTCCTACAATGAGCAGTTCTTC CAITRTSGPSYNEQFF
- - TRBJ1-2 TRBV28 TGTGCCAGCAGTTTAGGTGCTCGGGGATCTGGCTACACCTTC CASSLGARGSGYTF
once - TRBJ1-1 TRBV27 TGTGCCAGCAGTTCGGTGGACAGTGAAGCTTTCTTT CASSSVDSEAFF
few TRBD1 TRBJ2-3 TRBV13 TGTGCCAGCACCCGGGACAGATTCACAGATACGCAGTATTTT CASTRDRFTDTQYF
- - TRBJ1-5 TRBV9 TGTGCCAGCAGCGTAGAGGCTGGGGCAGGCAATCAGCCCCAGCATTTT CASSVEAGAGNQPQHF
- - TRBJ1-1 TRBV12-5 TGTGCTAGTGGTTTCCTGGCGGGGAACACTGAAGCTTTCTTT CASGFLAGNTEAFF
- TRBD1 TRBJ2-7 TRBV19 TGTGCCAGTAGCCTCACAGGGGGAAGGAACTACGAGCAGTACTTC CASSLTGGRNYEQYF
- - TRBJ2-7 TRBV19 TGTGCCAGTAGTAAACAGGTGGCCTACGAGCAGTACTTC CASSKQVAYEQYF
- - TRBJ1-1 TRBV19 TGTGCCAGTAATATACAGAAGAACACTGAAGCTTTCTTT CASNIQKNTEAFF
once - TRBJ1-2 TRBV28 TGTGCCAGCAGTGCACAGGGTCGGCCAAACTATGGCTACACCTTC CASSAQGRPNYGYTF
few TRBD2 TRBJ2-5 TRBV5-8 TGTGCCAGCAGCTTGGGGAGGACTAGCCAAGAGACCCAGTACTTC CASSLGRTSQETQYF
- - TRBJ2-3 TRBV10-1 TGCGCCAGCAGTAGACGGATTGAGGGAGATTCGCAGTATTTT CASSRRIEGDSQYF
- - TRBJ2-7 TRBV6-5 TGTGCCAGCAGTTACTCGAACACGCTTACCTACGAGCAGTACTTC CASSYSNTLTYEQYF
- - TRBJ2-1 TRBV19 TGTGCCAGTAGCCTGGGGGACAAGGTTGAGCAGTTCTTC CASSLGDKVEQFF
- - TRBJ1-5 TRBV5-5 TGTGCCAGCAGCTTGGCTGGCGCGGGGCAGCCCCAGCATTTT CASSLAGAGQPQHF
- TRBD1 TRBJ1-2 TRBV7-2 TGTGCCAGCAGCTCCCCAGGGACAGGGGGGGGCTATGGCTACACCTTC CASSSPGTGGGYGYTF
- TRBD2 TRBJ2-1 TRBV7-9 TGTGCCAGCGGAGATCGGGACTACATCAATGAGCAGTTCTTC CASGDRDYINEQFF
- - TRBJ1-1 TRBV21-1 TGTGCCAGCAGCAAAGCGTTTAGGGAAGGGGACACTGAAGCTTTCTTT CASSKAFREGDTEAFF
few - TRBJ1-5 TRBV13 TGTGCCAGCAGCCGGGGGTATAATAGCAATCAGCCCCAGCATTTT CASSRGYNSNQPQHF
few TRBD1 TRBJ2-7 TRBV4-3 TGCGCCAGCAGCCACGTACAGGGGCTCTCCTACGAGCAGTACTTC CASSHVQGLSYEQYF
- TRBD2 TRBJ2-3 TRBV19 TGTGCCAGTAGTATAGGGCACCTAGCGGGAGAGAAAGATACGCAGTATTTT CASSIGHLAGEKDTQYF
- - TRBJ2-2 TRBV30 TGTGCCTGGAATCCAGGGTCCGACACCGGGGAGCTGTTTTTT CAWNPGSDTGELFF